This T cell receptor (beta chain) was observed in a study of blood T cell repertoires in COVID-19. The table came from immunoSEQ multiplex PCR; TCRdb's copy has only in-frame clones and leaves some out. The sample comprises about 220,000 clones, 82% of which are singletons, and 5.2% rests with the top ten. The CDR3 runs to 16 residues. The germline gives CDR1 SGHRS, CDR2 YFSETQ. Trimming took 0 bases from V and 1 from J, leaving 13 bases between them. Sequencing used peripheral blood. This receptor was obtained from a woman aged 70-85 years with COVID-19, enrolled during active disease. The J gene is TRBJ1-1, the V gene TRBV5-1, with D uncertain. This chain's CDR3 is CASSLEGPTANTEAFF. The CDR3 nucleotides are TGCGCCAGCAGCTTGGAAGGCCCCACAGCGAACACTGAAGCTTTCTTT.